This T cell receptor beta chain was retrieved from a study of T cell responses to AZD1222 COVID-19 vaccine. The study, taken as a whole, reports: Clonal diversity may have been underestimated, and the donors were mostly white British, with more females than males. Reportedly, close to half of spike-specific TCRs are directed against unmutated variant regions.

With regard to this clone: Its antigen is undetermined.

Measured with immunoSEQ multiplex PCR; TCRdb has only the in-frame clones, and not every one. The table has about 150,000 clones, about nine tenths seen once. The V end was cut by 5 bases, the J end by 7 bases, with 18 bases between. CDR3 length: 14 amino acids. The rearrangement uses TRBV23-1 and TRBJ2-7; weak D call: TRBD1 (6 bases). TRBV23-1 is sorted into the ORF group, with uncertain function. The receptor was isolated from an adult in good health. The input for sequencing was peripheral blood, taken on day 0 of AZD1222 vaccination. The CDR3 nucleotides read TGCGCCAGCAGTTCCGGGACACCTGTTAGGGAGCAGTACTTC. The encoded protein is CASSSGTPVREQYF.